Below, 13 T cell receptor beta chains from the same sample are listed, as sequenced in a study of shared clonotypes between healthy human individuals. The data were produced by immunoSEQ multiplex PCR, yet TCRdb's version contains in-frame clones alone and is incomplete. The sample holds 1.5 million to 2.5 million clones, approximately 94% seen once. Naive CD8 cells comprised CD45RO-negative, CCR7-positively selected cells, excluding terminally differentiated effector memory CD45RA+ cells. Source material: naive CD8+ T cells sorted from blood. The receptors come from a man aged 18 to 35 in good health.

This rearrangement joins TRBV15 to TRBJ1-5; D ambiguous. Trimming shortened V by 1 base and J by 5 bases, and 12 bases separated the two germline ends. The CDR3 consists of 15 residues. Looked up from germline, CDR1 is LNHNV and CDR2 is YYDKDF (reference sequence). The CDR3 sequence is CATSRVASSDQPQHF. CDR3 nucleotide sequence: TGTGCCACCAGCAGAGTGGCGAGTTCCGATCAGCCCCAGCATTTT.

The chain combines TRBV15 with TRBJ2-7; TRBD2 aligns across 7 bases. The CDR3 contains 13 residues. V trimming: 5 bases; J trimming: 7 bases; junction bases outside the gene matches: 8. The germline V gene has CDR1 LNHNV and CDR2 YYDKDF (reference sequence). The CDR3 spells CATSEGGEGEQYF. CDR3 nucleotide sequence: TGTGCCACCAGCGAGGGAGGGGAGGGTGAGCAGTACTTC.

The chain has TRBV2 and TRBJ2-2, with D possibly being TRBD1 or TRBD2 (6 bases each). This CDR3 region has 18 residues. The germline V gene has CDR1 SNHLY and CDR2 FYNNEI. V dropped 6 bases and J dropped 1 base, with 21 bases sitting between them. This CDR3 is CASSLPNSEGGNTGELFF. Written as DNA, the CDR3 is TGTGCCAGCAGCCTTCCTAACTCGGAGGGGGGGAACACCGGGGAGCTGTTTTTT.

Here the CDR3 reads CASSITTGSNEKLFF. The CDR3 nucleotides are TGTGCCAGCAGTATAACTACAGGGAGTAATGAAAAACTGTTTTTT. The chain recombines TRBV28 with TRBJ1-4, with a weak D call TRBD1 (6 bases). CDR1 MDHEN and CDR2 SYDVKM come from the germline V gene. Trimming left V 5 bases short and J 4 bases short, with 14 bases between. This CDR3 spans 15 amino acids.

The CDR3 DNA is TGTGCCTGGAGACAGGGCGACACTGAAGCTTTCTTT. It specifies CAWRQGDTEAFF. The V gene is TRBV30, the J gene TRBJ1-1, with D perhaps matching TRBD1 (6 bases). CDR1 is GTSNPN, CDR2 SVGIG, per germline (reference sequence). CDR3 length: 12 amino acids. V shed 3 bases and J shed 3 bases, with 8 bases lying between them.

The gene calls are TRBV7-2 and TRBJ2-7; 7 bases agree with TRBD2. Germline CDR1 reads SGHTA; CDR2 reads FQGNSA. This CDR3 contains 18 residues. The trim removed 6 bases at V and 1 base at J, leaving 18 bases unmatched. For the CDR3, the DNA is TGTGCCAGCAGACCTCTCGGCGGGAGTTCCGCCCAATCCTACGAGCAGTACTTC. This sequence encodes CASRPLGGSSAQSYEQYF.

Concerning this clone itself: Other nucleotide sequences in the sample specify the same CDR3. The rearrangement uses TRBV18 and TRBJ2-7; the D is unclear. The CDR3 runs 11 residues. The germline V gene encodes CDR1 KGHSH and CDR2 LQKENI. Trimming pared 2 bases from V and 4 bases from J, leaving 3 bases between. In nucleotides, the CDR3 is TGTGCCAGCTCACCAGATTACGAGCAGTACTTC. Protein: CASSPDYEQYF.

V and J are TRBV13 and TRBJ2-2; the match to TRBD1 covers 7 bases. This CDR3 comprises 16 residues. From germline, CDR1 is PRHDT and CDR2 FYEKMQ (reference sequence). Trimming at V came to 5 bases and at J to 3 bases, leaving 9 bases not matched to a gene. CDR3 sequence (DNA): TGTGCCAGCAGCCCGCCGGGACAGTTTCACACCGGGGAGCTGTTTTTT. This sequence encodes CASSPPGQFHTGELFF. Supplemented by reference TRBV13 and TRBJ2-2, the full variable domain reads AAGVIQSPRHLIKEKRETATLKCYPIPRHDTVYWYQQGPGQDPQFLISFYEKMQSDKGSIPDRFSAQQFSDYHSELNMSSLELGDSALYFCASSPPGQFHTGELFFGEGSRLTVL.

The rearrangement uses TRBV6-5 and TRBJ1-5; possible D gene TRBD1, 5 bases. Trimming took 8 bases from V and 6 from J, leaving 17 bases between them. The germline V gene has CDR1 MNHEY and CDR2 SVGAGI. The CDR3 runs 14 residues. The CDR3 bases are TGTGCCAGCGAAGCAGGGATCCGGGGTCAGCCCCAGCATTTT. Amino acids: CASEAGIRGQPQHF.

The CDR3: CASGLGNTGELFF. The DNA of the CDR3 is TGTGCCAGCGGGTTGGGGAACACCGGGGAGCTGTTTTTT. The V and J genes are TRBV7-9 and TRBJ2-2; no clear D gene. This CDR3 has 13 residues. Germline-derived CDR1 and CDR2 are SEHNR and FQNEAQ (reference sequence). Between the trimmed V and J ends, which lost 8 bases and 1 base, there was a span of 8 bases.

V usage is TRBV5-4 and J usage is TRBJ2-1; D not resolved. The germline V gene has CDR1 SGHNT and CDR2 YYREEE (reference sequence). Trimming cost V 4 bases and J 3 bases, with 8 bases left between them. The CDR3 is made up of 13 amino acids. In DNA, the CDR3 is TGTGCCAGCAGCCGGACGAGCTACAATGAGCAGTTCTTC. Encoded protein: CASSRTSYNEQFF.

The gene calls are TRBV5-6 and TRBJ2-2, with 9 bases matching TRBD1. Germline CDR1 is SGHDT and CDR2 is YYEEEE. CDR3 length equals 16 residues. V gave up 2 bases and J gave up 1 base; unmatched junction bases: 3. CDR3 protein: CASSFSGQGNTGELFF. CDR3 nucleotides: TGTGCCAGCAGCTTTTCGGGACAGGGGAACACCGGGGAGCTGTTTTTT. Together with reference TRBV5-6 and TRBJ2-2, the CDR3 gives the full variable domain: DAGVTQSPTHLIKTRGQQVTLRCSPKSGHDTVSWYQQALGQGPQFIFQYYEEEERQRGNFPDRFSGHQFPNYSSELNVNALLLGDSALYLCASSFSGQGNTGELFFGEGSRLTVL.

The chain combines TRBV6-1 with TRBJ1-6, with TRBD1 identical over 10 bases. The CDR3 is 15 residues long. Losses at the gene ends were 1 base for V and 8 bases for J; bases not matched to a gene: 2. CDR1 and CDR2 from the germline V gene are MNHNS and SASEGT. CDR3 bases: TGTGCCAGCAGTGAAGGACAGGGGGCCTATTCACCCCTCCACTTT. The encoded protein is CASSEGQGAYSPLHF.